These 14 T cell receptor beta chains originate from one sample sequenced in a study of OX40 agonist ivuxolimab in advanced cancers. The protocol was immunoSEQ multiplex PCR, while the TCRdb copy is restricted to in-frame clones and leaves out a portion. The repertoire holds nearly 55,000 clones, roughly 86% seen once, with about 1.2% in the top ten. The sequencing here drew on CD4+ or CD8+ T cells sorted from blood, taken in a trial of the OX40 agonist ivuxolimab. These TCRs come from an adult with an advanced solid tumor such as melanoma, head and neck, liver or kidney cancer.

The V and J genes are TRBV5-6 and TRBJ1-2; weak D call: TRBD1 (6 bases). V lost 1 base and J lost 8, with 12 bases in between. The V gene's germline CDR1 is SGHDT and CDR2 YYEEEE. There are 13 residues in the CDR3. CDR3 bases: TGTGCCAGCAGCTTGAGCCAGGGGAGGGGCTACACCTTC. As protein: CASSLSQGRGYTF.

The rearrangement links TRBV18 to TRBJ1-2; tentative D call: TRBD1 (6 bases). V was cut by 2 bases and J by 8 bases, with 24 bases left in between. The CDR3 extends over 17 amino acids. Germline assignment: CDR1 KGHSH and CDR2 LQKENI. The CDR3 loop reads CASSPGSNRESPRGYTF. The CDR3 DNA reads TGTGCCAGCTCACCAGGGAGCAACAGGGAATCCCCTAGAGGCTACACCTTC. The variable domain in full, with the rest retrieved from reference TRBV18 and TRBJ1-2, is NAGVMQNPRHLVRRRGQEARLRCSPMKGHSHVYWYRQLPEEGLKFMVYLQKENIIDESGMPKERFSAEFPKEGPSILRIQQVVRGDSAAYFCASSPGSNRESPRGYTFGSGTRLTVV.

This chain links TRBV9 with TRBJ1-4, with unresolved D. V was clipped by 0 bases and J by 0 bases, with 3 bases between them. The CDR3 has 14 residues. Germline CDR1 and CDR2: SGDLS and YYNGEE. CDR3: CASSVGATNEKLFF. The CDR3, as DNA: TGTGCCAGCAGCGTAGGCGCAACTAATGAAAAACTGTTTTTT.

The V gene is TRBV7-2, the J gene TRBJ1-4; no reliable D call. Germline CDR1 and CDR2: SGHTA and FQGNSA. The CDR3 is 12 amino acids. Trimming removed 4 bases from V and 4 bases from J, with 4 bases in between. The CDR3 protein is CASSSNNEKLFF. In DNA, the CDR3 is TGTGCCAGCAGCTCGAATAATGAAAAACTGTTTTTT. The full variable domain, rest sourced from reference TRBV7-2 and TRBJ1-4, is GAGVSQSPSNKVTEKGKDVELRCDPISGHTALYWYRQSLGQGLEFLIYFQGNSAPDKSGLPSDRFSAERTGGSVSTLTIQRTQQEDSAVYLCASSSNNEKLFFGSGTQLSVL.

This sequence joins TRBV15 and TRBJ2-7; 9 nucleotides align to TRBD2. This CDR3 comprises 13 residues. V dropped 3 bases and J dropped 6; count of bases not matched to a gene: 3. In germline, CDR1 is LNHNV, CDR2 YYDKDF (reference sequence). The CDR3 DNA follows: TGTGCCACCAGCAGCCGCGGGAGGGGCGAGCAGTACTTC. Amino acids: CATSSRGRGEQYF.

The CDR3 sequence: CASSPIGLAGYHEQFF. CDR3 sequence (DNA): TGTGCCAGCTCACCAATCGGACTAGCGGGTTACCATGAGCAGTTCTTC. The rearrangement joins TRBV18 to TRBJ2-1; 11 positions agree with TRBD2. The junction had 8 bases not matched to a gene; V was cut back by 2 bases and J by 8 bases. Looked up from germline, CDR1 is KGHSH and CDR2 is LQKENI. The length of the CDR3 is 16 residues.

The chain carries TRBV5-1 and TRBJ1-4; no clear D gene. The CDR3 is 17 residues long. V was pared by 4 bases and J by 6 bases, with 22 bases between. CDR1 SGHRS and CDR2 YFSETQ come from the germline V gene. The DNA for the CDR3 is TGCGCCAGCAGCCGTTCGTCCGCCGGCGGCTCAGATGAAAAACTGTTTTTT. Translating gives CASSRSSAGGSDEKLFF. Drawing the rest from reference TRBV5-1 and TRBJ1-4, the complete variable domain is KAGVTQTPRYLIKTRGQQVTLSCSPISGHRSVSWYQQTPGQGLQFLFEYFSETQRNKGNFPGRFSGRQFSNSRSEMNVSTLELGDSALYLCASSRSSAGGSDEKLFFGSGTQLSVL.

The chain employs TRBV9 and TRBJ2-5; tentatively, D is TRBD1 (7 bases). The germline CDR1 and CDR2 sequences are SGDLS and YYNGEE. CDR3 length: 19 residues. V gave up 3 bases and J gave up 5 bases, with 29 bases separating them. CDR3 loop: CASSEAGVPGGGAHETQYF. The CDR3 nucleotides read TGTGCCAGCAGCGAGGCCGGTGTACCAGGAGGGGGCGCTCACGAGACCCAGTACTTC.

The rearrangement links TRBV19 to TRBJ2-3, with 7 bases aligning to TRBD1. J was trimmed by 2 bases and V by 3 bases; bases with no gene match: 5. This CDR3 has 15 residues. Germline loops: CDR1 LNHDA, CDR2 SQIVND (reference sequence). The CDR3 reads CASSIVTGYTDTQYF. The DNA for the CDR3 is TGTGCCAGTAGTATTGTGACAGGGTACACAGATACGCAGTATTTT.

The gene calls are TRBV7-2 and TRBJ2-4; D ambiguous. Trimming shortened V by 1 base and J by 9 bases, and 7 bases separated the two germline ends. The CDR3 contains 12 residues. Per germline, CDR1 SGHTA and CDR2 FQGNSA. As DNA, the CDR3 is TGTGCCAGCAGCTTAGATCAAAGCATTCAGTACTTC. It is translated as CASSLDQSIQYF. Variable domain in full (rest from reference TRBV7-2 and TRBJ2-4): GAGVSQSPSNKVTEKGKDVELRCDPISGHTALYWYRQSLGQGLEFLIYFQGNSAPDKSGLPSDRFSAERTGGSVSTLTIQRTQQEDSAVYLCASSLDQSIQYFGAGTRLSVL.

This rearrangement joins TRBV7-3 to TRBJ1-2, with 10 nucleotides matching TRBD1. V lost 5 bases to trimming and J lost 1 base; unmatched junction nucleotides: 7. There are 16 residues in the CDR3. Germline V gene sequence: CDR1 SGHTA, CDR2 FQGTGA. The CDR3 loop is CASSTRQGAFNYGYTF. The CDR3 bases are TGTGCCAGCAGCACACGACAGGGGGCCTTTAACTATGGCTACACCTTC.

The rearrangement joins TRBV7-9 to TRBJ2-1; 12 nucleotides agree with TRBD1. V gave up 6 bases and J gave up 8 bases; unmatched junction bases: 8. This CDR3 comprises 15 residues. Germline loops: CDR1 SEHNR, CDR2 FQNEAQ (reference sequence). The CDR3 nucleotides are TGTGCCAGCAGTCCGGGACAGGGGGCGAGGGATGAGCAGTTCTTC. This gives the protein CASSPGQGARDEQFF.

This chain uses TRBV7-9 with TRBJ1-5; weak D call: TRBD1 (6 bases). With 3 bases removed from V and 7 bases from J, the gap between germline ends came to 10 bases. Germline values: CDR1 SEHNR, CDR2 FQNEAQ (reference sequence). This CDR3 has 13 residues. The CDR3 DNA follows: TGTGCCAGCAGCTTGGGCAGGGGACAGCCCCAGCATTTT. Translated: CASSLGRGQPQHF.

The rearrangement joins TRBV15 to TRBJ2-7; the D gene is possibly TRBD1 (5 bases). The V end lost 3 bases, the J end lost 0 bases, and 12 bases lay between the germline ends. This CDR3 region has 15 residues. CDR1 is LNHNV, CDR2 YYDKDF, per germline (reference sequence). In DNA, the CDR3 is TGTGCCACCAGCAGCGCAGGGTTCCCCTCCTACGAGCAGTACTTC. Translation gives CATSSAGFPSYEQYF.